Following are 5 T cell receptor beta chains from one sample sequenced in a study of identical twins. Each CDR3 protein is one row after TCRdb ran MiXCR on the 5' RACE reads. The sample records about 570,000 distinct CDR3 sequences, 9.5% to 10% being singletons. A further study also used this sample, focusing on yellow fever vaccine responses in identical twins.

Sequencing used PBMCs. The receptors stem from a woman aged 18-29 years in good health.

The V and J genes are TRBV25-1 and TRBJ2-1; no clear D. The germline V and J ends were trimmed by 0 bases and 0 bases, with 15 bases remaining between them. Looked up from germline, CDR1 is MGHDK and CDR2 is SYGVNS. This CDR3 is built from 18 residues. CDR3 in amino acids: CASSEYVRTQSSYNEQFF. In DNA, the CDR3 is TGTGCCAGCAGTGAATATGTTCGGACCCAGAGCTCCTACAATGAGCAGTTCTTC.

This clonotype was found many times. The rearrangement uses TRBV6-1 and TRBJ1-5; perhaps TRBD1 as D (6 bases). The CDR3 length is 14 residues. CDR1 MNHNS and CDR2 SASEGT come from the germline V gene. V was pared by 6 bases and J by 2 bases, with 11 bases between. The CDR3 loop is CASSPQGGNQPQHF. The CDR3 nucleotides are TGTGCCAGCAGCCCACAGGGAGGCAATCAGCCCCAGCATTTT.

This chain connects TRBV9 to TRBJ1-2, with 9 bases identical to TRBD1. With V trimmed by 3 bases and J by 4 bases, 7 bases remained unmatched. There are 15 residues in the CDR3. Germline V CDR1 and CDR2: SGDLS, YYNGEE. Written as DNA, the CDR3 is TGTGCCAGCAGCGGATACAGGGGGCGCAGCTATGGCTACACCTTC. It is translated as CASSGYRGRSYGYTF.

Only a few counts were recorded for this clonotype. The chain has TRBV20-1 and TRBJ2-3; D unresolved. Deletions cut 4 bases from V and 0 bases from J, with 8 bases between. CDR3 size: 13 residues. Per germline, CDR1 DFQATT and CDR2 SNEGSKA (reference sequence). CDR3 region: CSAKISSTDTQYF. DNA of the CDR3: TGCAGTGCTAAGATATCTAGCACAGATACGCAGTATTTT.

The V and J genes are TRBV11-2 and TRBJ2-2; D not certain. The germline V gene has CDR1 SGHAT and CDR2 FQNNGV. V dropped 0 bases and J dropped 6 bases, with 17 bases sitting between them. This CDR3 comprises 17 residues. CDR3 protein: CASSLEASTLRSGELFF. The DNA for the CDR3 is TGTGCCAGCAGCTTAGAGGCCTCCACCCTGCGGTCCGGGGAGCTGTTTTTT.